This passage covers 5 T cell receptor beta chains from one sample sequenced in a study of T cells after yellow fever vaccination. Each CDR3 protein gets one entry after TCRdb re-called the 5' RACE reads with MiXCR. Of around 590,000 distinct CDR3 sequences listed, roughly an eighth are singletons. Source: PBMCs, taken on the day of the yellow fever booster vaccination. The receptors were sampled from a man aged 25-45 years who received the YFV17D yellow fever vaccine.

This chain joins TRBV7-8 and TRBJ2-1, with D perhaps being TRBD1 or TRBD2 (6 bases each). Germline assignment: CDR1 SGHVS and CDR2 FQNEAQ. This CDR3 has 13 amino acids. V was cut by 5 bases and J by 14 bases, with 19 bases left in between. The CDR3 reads CASSPRGRQLEFF. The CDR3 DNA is TGTGCCAGCAGCCCACGGGGGCGGCAATTGGAGTTCTTC.

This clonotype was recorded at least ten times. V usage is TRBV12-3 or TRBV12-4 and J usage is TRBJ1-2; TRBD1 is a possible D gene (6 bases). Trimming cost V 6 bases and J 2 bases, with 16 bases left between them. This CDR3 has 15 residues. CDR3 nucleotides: TGTGCCAGCAGGTATCCCCTCGGGGGCAACTATGGCTACACCTTC. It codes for CASRYPLGGNYGYTF.

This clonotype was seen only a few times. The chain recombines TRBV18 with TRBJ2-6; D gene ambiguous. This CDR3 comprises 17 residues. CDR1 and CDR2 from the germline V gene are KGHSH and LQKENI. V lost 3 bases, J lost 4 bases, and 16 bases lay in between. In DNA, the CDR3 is TGTGCCAGCTCACCGGCAGCCAGCCTGGCCGGGGCCAACGTCCTGACTTTC. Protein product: CASSPAASLAGANVLTF.

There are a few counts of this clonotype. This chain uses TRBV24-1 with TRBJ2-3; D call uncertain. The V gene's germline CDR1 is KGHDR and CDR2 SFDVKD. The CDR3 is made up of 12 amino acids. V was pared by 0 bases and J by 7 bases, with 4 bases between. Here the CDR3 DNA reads TGTGCCACCAGTGATTTGGAAAATACGCAGTATTTT. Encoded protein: CATSDLENTQYF.

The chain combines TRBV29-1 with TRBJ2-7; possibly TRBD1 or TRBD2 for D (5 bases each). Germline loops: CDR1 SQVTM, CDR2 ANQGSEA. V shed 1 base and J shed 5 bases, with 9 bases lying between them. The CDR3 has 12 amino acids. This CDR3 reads CSVEAGTHEQYF. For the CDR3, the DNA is TGCAGCGTTGAAGCAGGGACCCACGAGCAGTACTTC.